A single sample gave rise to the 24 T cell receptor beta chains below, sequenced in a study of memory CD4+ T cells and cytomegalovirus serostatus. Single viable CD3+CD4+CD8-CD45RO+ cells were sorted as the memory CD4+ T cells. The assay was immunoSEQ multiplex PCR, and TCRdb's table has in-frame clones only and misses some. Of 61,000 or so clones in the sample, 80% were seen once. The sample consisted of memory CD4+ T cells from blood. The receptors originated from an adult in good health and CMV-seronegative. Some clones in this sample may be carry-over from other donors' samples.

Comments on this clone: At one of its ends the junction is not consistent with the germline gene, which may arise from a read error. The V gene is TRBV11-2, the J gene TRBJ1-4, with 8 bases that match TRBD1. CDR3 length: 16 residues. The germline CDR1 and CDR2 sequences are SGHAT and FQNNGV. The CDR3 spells CASSPSNRGGNEKLFF. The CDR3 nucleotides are TGCGCCAGCAGCCCTTCTAACAGGGGGGGAAATGAAAAACTGTTTTTT.

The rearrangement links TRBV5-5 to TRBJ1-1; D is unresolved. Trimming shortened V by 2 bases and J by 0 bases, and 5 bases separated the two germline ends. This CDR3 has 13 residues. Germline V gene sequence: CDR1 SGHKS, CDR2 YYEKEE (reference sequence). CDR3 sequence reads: CASSLGLNTEAFF. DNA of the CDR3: TGTGCCAGCAGCTTAGGGCTGAACACTGAAGCTTTCTTT.

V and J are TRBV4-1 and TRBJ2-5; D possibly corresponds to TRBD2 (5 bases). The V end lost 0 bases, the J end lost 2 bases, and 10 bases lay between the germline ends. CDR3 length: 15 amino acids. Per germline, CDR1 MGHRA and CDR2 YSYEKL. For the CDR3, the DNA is TGCGCCAGCAGCCAAGATCGGGAAGGTCAAGAGACCCAGTACTTC. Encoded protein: CASSQDREGQETQYF.

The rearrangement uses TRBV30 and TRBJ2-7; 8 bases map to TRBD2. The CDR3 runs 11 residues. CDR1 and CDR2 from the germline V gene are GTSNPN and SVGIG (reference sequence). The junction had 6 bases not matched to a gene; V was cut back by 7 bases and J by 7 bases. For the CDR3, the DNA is TGTGCCTTTGGGACTAGTTTGGAGCAGTACTTC. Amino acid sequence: CAFGTSLEQYF.

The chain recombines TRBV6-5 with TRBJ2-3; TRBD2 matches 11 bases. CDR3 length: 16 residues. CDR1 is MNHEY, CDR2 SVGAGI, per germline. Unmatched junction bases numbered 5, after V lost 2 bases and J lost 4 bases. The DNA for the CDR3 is TGTGCCAGCAGTTACGGCCTAGCGGGAGGTCCAGATACGCAGTATTTT. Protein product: CASSYGLAGGPDTQYF.

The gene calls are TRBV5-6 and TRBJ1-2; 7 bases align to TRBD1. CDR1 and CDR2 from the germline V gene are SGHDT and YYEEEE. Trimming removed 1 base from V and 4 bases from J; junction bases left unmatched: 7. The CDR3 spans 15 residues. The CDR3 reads CASSLSPGGSYGYTF. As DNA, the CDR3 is TGTGCCAGCAGCTTGAGTCCAGGGGGGTCCTATGGCTACACCTTC.

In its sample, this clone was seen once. DNA of the CDR3: TGTGCCAGCAGCTTAGTTTTGCGTTACACTGAAGCTTTCTTT. As protein: CASSLVLRYTEAFF. The genes are TRBV11-2 and TRBJ1-1; no firm D call. Trimming shortened V by 1 base and J by 3 bases, and 9 bases separated the two germline ends. Looked up from germline, CDR1 is SGHAT and CDR2 is FQNNGV. This CDR3 is 14 amino acids long. Drawing the rest from reference TRBV11-2 and TRBJ1-1, the complete variable domain is EAGVAQSPRYKIIEKRQSVAFWCNPISGHATLYWYQQILGQGPKLLIQFQNNGVVDDSQLPKDRFSAERLKGVDSTLKIQPAKLEDSAVYLCASSLVLRYTEAFFGQGTRLTVV.

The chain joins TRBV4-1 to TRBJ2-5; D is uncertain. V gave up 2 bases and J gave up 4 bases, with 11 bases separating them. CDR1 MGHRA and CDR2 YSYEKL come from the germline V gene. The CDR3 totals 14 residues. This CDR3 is CASSQFLERETQYF. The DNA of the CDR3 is TGCGCCAGCAGCCAATTTCTGGAACGAGAGACCCAGTACTTC.

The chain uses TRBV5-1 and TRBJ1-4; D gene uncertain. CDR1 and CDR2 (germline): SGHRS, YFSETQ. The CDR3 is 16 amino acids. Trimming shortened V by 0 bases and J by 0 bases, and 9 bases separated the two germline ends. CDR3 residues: CASSLDPTPTNEKLFF. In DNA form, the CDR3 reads TGCGCCAGCAGCTTGGATCCGACACCAACTAATGAAAAACTGTTTTTT. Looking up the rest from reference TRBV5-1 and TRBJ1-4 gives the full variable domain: KAGVTQTPRYLIKTRGQQVTLSCSPISGHRSVSWYQQTPGQGLQFLFEYFSETQRNKGNFPGRFSGRQFSNSRSEMNVSTLELGDSALYLCASSLDPTPTNEKLFFGSGTQLSVL.

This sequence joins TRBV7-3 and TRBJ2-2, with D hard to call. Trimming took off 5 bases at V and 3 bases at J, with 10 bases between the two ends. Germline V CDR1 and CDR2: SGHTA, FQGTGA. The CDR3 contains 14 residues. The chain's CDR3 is CASSPLKDTGELFF. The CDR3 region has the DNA TGTGCCAGCAGCCCCCTGAAGGACACCGGGGAGCTGTTTTTT.

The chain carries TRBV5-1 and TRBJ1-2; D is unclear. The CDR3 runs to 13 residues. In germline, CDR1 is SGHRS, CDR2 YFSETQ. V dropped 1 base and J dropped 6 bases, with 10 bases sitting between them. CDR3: CASSLRPSDGYTF. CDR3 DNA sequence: TGCGCCAGCAGCTTGCGGCCTTCAGATGGCTACACCTTC.

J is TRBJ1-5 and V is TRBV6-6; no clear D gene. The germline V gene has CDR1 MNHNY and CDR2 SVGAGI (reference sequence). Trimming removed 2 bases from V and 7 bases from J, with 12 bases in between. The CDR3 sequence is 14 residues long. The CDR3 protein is CASSYPPLSQPQHF. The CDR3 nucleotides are TGTGCCAGCAGTTACCCCCCTCTCTCACAGCCCCAGCATTTT.

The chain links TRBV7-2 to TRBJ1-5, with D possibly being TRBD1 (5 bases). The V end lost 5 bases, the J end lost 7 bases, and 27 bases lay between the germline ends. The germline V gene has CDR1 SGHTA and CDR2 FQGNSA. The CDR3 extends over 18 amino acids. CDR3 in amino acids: CASSKIGFTDSRGQPQHF. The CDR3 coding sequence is TGTGCCAGCAGCAAAATAGGGTTTACGGATTCCCGGGGCCAGCCCCAGCATTTT.

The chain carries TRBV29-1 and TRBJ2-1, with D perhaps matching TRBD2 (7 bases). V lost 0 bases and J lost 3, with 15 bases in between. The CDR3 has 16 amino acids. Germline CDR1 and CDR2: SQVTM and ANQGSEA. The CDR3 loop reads CSVEDGGAGSYNEQFF. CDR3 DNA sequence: TGCAGCGTTGAAGATGGGGGGGCTGGGAGCTACAATGAGCAGTTCTTC.

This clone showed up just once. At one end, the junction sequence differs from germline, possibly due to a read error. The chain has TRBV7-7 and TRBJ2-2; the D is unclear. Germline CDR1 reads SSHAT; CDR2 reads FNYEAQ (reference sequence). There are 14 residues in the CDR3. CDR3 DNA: TGTGCTAGCAGAAAAAACATCGACACCGGGGAGCTGTTTTTT. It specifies CASRKNIDTGELFF.

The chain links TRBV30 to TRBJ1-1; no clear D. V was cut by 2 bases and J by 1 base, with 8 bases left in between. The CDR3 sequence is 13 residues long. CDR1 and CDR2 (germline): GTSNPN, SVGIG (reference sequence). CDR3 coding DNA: TGTGCCTGGAGTCCTTATGAGAACACTGAAGCTTTCTTT. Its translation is CAWSPYENTEAFF.

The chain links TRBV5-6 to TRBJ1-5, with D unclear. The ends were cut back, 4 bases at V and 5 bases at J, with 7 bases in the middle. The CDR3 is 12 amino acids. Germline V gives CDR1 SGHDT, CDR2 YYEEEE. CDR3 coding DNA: TGTGCCAGCAGCGGGCCTGATCAGCCCCAGCATTTT. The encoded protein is CASSGPDQPQHF. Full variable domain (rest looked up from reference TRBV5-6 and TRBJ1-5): DAGVTQSPTHLIKTRGQQVTLRCSPKSGHDTVSWYQQALGQGPQFIFQYYEEEERQRGNFPDRFSGHQFPNYSSELNVNALLLGDSALYLCASSGPDQPQHFGDGTRLSIL.

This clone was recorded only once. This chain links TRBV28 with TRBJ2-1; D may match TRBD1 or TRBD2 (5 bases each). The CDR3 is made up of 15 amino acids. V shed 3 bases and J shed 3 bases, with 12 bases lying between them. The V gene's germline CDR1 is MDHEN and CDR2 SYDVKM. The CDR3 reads CASSLVGVYYNEQFF. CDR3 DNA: TGTGCCAGCAGTTTGGTGGGGGTCTACTACAATGAGCAGTTCTTC.

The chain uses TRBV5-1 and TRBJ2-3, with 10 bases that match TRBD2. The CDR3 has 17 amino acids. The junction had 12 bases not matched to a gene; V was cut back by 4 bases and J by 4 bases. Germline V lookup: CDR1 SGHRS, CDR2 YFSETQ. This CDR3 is CASSPAVAGGRADTQYF. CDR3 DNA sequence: TGCGCCAGCAGCCCGGCGGTAGCGGGGGGTCGCGCAGATACGCAGTATTTT.

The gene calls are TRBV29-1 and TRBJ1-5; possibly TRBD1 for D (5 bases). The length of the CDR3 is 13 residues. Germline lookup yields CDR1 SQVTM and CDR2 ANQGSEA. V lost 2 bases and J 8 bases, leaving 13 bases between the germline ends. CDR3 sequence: CSVENSAGEPQHF. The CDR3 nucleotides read TGCAGCGTTGAAAACAGCGCGGGGGAGCCCCAGCATTTT.

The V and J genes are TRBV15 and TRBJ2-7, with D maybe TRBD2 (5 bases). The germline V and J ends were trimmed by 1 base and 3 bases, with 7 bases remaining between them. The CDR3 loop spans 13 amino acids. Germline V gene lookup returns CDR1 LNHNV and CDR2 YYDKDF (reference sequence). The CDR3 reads CATSRVRGYEQYF. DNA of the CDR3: TGTGCCACCAGCAGAGTTCGGGGCTACGAGCAGTACTTC.

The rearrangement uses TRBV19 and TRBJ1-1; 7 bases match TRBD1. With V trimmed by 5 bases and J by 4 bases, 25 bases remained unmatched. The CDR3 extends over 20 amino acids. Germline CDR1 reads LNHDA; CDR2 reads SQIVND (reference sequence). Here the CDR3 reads CASSGRGTASTTPPATEAFF. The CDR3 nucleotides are TGTGCCAGTAGTGGCCGAGGGACAGCCTCTACCACACCTCCGGCCACTGAAGCTTTCTTT.

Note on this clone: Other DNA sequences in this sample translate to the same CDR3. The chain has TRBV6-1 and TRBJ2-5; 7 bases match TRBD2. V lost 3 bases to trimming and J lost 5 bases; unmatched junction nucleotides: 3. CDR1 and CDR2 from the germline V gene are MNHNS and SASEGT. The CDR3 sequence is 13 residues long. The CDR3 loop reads CASSEEGGETQYF. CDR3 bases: TGTGCCAGCAGTGAGGAGGGAGGGGAGACCCAGTACTTC.

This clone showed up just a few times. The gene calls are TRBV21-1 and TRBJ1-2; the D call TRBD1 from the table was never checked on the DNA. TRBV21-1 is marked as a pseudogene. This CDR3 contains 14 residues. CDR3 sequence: CASRGTGEGNGYTF. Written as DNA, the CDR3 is TGTGCCAGCAGGGGGACAGGGGAGGGGAATGGCTACACCTTC.